The 19 T cell receptor beta chains in this list originate from one sample, sequenced in a study of CD8+CD57+ T cells in acquired aplastic anemia. Researchers used genomic DNA as the template to profile TCR beta VDJ and CDR3. From the reads, TCRdb called clonotypes with MiXCR, one entry per CDR3 protein. The data show 190,000 or so distinct CDR3 sequences, roughly 57% seen once. Sequencing was done on a sample of sorted CD4+, CD8+, or CD8+CD57+ T cells (not recorded which) from PBMCs. These receptors were taken from a human donor in good health.

The V gene is TRBV19, the J gene TRBJ2-5, with D perhaps matching TRBD2 (7 bases). V shed 6 bases and J shed 2 bases, with 16 bases lying between them. CDR3 length equals 15 residues. CDR1 is LNHDA, CDR2 SQIVND, per germline (reference sequence). In DNA form, the CDR3 reads TGTGCCAGTAGCCCAGCGGGACATCCTCAAGAGACCCAGTACTTC. Its protein is CASSPAGHPQETQYF.

A remark on this clonotype: This CDR3 is missing its conserved last phenylalanine or tryptophan, likely due to a read error. The DNA is omitted, as the CDR3 cannot be located on it reliably, and the CDR3 follows TCRdb's listing. The CDR3 here is CASSSLAGEAAERFL. The V gene is TRBV7-6, the J gene TRBJ2-1; the table's D call, TRBD2, has no DNA check behind it. From germline, CDR1 is SGHVS and CDR2 FNYEAQ. Termini included, the CDR3 measures 15 amino acids.

The chain joins TRBV6-2 or TRBV6-3 to TRBJ2-7, with 8 bases identical to TRBD1. CDR3 length: 14 residues. Germline loops: CDR1 MNHEY, CDR2 SVGEGT. Trimming cost V 2 bases and J 5 bases; bases outside gene matches: 5. CDR3 residues: CASSYRQGQNEQYF. In DNA form, the CDR3 reads TGTGCCAGCAGTTACCGACAGGGGCAGAACGAGCAGTACTTC.

This clonotype was counted a few times. The chain couples TRBV12-3 or TRBV12-4 to TRBJ1-6; D is undetermined. Trimming stripped 5 bases from V and 6 bases from J, with 14 bases between. The CDR3 runs to 15 residues. In nucleotides, the CDR3 is TGTGCCAGCAGTGCGGATCCTCACCTTAATTCACCCCTCCACTTT. Translated: CASSADPHLNSPLHF.

This clonotype has more than one count but fewer than ten. The V and J genes are TRBV3-1 and TRBJ1-1; D not resolved. Trimming stripped 4 bases from V and 5 bases from J, with 20 bases between. The CDR3 spans 16 residues. CDR1 LGHDT and CDR2 YNNKEL come from the germline V gene (reference sequence). This chain's CDR3 is CASSRTLPTPGTEAFF. CDR3 in DNA: TGTGCCAGCAGCCGAACCCTCCCTACGCCGGGGACTGAAGCTTTCTTT.

In this sample, this clonotype turned up a few times. The chain links TRBV20-1 to TRBJ1-6; possible D gene TRBD1, 5 bases. The CDR3 runs to 13 residues. V shed 6 bases and J shed 10 bases, with 16 bases lying between them. Germline-derived CDR1 and CDR2 are DFQATT and SNEGSKA (reference sequence). CDR3 sequence: CSATTGTGSPLHF. CDR3 nucleotide sequence: TGCAGTGCAACTACCGGGACGGGCTCACCCCTCCACTTT.

The V and J genes are TRBV7-9 and TRBJ2-2; a weak D match, TRBD2 (5 bases). V lost 4 bases and J 4 bases, leaving 13 bases between the germline ends. The germline CDR1 and CDR2 sequences are SEHNR and FQNEAQ (reference sequence). The CDR3 totals 15 residues. CDR3 sequence: CASSSMSGVTGELFF. The CDR3 nucleotides read TGTGCCAGCAGCTCGATGAGCGGTGTCACCGGGGAGCTGTTTTTT.

With respect to this clonotype: One end of the junction fails to match germline, which may point to a read error. The chain carries TRBV7-2 and TRBJ1-1; D is ambiguous. Germline lookup yields CDR1 SGHTA and CDR2 FQGNSA. The CDR3 consists of 12 residues. CDR3 in DNA: TGTTCCAGCATTACCCGCGGAACTGAAGCTTTCTTT. It codes for CSSITRGTEAFF.

As to this clonotype: This CDR3 fails to terminate in the conserved phenylalanine or tryptophan, so it likely reflects a read error. The rearrangement joins TRBV2 to TRBJ2-5, with 10 bases fitting TRBD2. The CDR3 has 14 amino acids. V dropped 2 bases and J dropped 5; count of bases not matched to a gene: 2. From germline, CDR1 is SNHLY and CDR2 FYNNEI. The CDR3 sequence: CASSETSGDETQYL. CDR3 nucleotides: TGTGCCAGCAGTGAAACTAGCGGGGATGAGACCCAGTACCTC.

The chain combines TRBV24-1 with TRBJ2-5; D is perhaps TRBD1 or TRBD2 (5 bases each). V was clipped by 0 bases and J by 1 base, with 14 bases between them. The CDR3 contains 17 residues. CDR1 is KGHDR, CDR2 SFDVKD, per germline. CDR3 region: CATSDLRRSGTQETQYF. CDR3 DNA: TGTGCCACCAGTGATTTGCGTAGGTCAGGGACCCAAGAGACCCAGTACTTC.

This chain joins TRBV7-8 and TRBJ1-2, with 10 bases that match TRBD1. With V trimmed by 5 bases and J by 3 bases, 9 bases remained unmatched. The germline V gene encodes CDR1 SGHVS and CDR2 FQNEAQ. The CDR3 is made up of 16 amino acids. CDR3 coding DNA: TGTGCCAGCAGCCCACTACGACAGGGGGCCTACTATGGCTACACCTTC. Protein product: CASSPLRQGAYYGYTF.

The chain recombines TRBV15 with TRBJ2-5; D call uncertain. Germline CDR1 and CDR2: LNHNV and YYDKDF (reference sequence). Trimming left V 0 bases short and J 2 bases short, with 7 bases between. This CDR3 contains 14 residues. CDR3 loop: CATSRDSPQETQYF. The DNA of the CDR3 is TGTGCCACCAGCAGAGACAGCCCACAAGAGACCCAGTACTTC.

This chain joins TRBV15 and TRBJ1-3; D not resolved. Germline CDR1 reads LNHNV; CDR2 reads YYDKDF (reference sequence). V was cut by 0 bases and J by 6 bases, with 3 bases left in between. There are 12 residues in the CDR3. For the CDR3, the DNA is TGTGCCACCAGCAGAGACCAAAACACCATATATTTT. It translates to CATSRDQNTIYF. Drawing the rest from reference TRBV15 and TRBJ1-3, the complete variable domain is DAMVIQNPRYQVTQFGKPVTLSCSQTLNHNVMYWYQQKSSQAPKLLFHYYDKDFNNEADTPDNFQSRRPNTSFCFLDIRSPGLGDTAMYLCATSRDQNTIYFGEGSWLTVV.

The V and J genes are TRBV20-1 and TRBJ2-7, with D possibly TRBD1 on 5 matching bases. The V and J ends lost 3 bases and 0 bases respectively, with 12 bases between them. Germline V CDR1 and CDR2: DFQATT, SNEGSKA (reference sequence). This CDR3 is built from 14 residues. CDR3 bases: TGCAGTGCTAGGCCCGACAGAAACTCCTACGAGCAGTACTTC. It codes for CSARPDRNSYEQYF.

The chain carries TRBV20-1 and TRBJ1-1; D is possibly TRBD1 (5 bases). Looked up from germline, CDR1 is DFQATT and CDR2 is SNEGSKA (reference sequence). V was shortened by 6 bases and J by 0 bases, with 20 bases between the two germline ends. The CDR3 runs 16 residues. The CDR3 loop reads CSANRKGTIMNTEAFF. CDR3 DNA: TGCAGTGCAAACAGAAAGGGGACGATCATGAACACTGAAGCTTTCTTT.

The V call is TRBV12-3 or TRBV12-4, the J call TRBJ1-1; D possibly corresponds to TRBD1 (6 bases). There are 12 residues in the CDR3. V dropped 11 bases and J dropped 4 bases, with 14 bases sitting between them. This CDR3 reads CAVRGGGTEAFF. Here the CDR3 DNA reads TGTGCCGTCAGAGGGGGAGGCACTGAAGCTTTCTTT.

As regards this clonotype: A much larger clone differs from this one at a single base, so this may be a read error. This chain links TRBV11-2 with TRBJ1-2, with D perhaps matching TRBD1 (6 bases). There are 14 residues in the CDR3. Germline CDR1 is SGHAT and CDR2 is FQNNGV. The CDR3 here is CASSLVPGAGGYAF. Here the CDR3 DNA reads TGTGCCAGCAGCTTAGTCCCGGGGGCCGGTGGCTACGCCTTC.

The genes are TRBV9 and TRBJ2-2; D not certain. This CDR3 has 12 residues. The germline CDR1 and CDR2 sequences are SGDLS and YYNGEE. V was pared by 0 bases and J by 11 bases, with 8 bases between. CDR3 protein: CASSVDPRELFF. The CDR3 nucleotides read TGTGCCAGCAGCGTAGATCCCCGTGAGCTGTTTTTT.

The chain links TRBV5-6 to TRBJ2-5, with D possibly called TRBD1 or TRBD2 (6 bases each). The CDR3 spans 14 residues. Trimming shortened V by 4 bases and J by 5 bases, and 15 bases separated the two germline ends. Germline-derived CDR1 and CDR2 are SGHDT and YYEEEE. CDR3 in amino acids: CASSQRGAGETQYF. The CDR3 DNA reads as TGTGCCAGCAGCCAAAGGGGGGCCGGGGAGACCCAGTACTTC.